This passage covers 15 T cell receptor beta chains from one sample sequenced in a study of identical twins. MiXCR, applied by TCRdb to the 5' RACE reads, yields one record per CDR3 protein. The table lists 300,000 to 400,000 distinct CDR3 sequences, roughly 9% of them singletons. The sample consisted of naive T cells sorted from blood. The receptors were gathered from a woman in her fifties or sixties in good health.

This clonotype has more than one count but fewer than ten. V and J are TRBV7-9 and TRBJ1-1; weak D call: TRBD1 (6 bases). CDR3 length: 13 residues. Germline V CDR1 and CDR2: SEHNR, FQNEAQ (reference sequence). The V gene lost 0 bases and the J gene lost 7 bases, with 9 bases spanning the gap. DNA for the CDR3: TGTGCCAGCAGCTTAGCAGGACAGATTGAAGCTTTCTTT. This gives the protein CASSLAGQIEAFF.

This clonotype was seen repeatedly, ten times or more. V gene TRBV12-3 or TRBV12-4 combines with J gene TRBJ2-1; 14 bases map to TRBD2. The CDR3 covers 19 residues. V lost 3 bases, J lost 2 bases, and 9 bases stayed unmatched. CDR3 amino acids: CASSLGLAGAGGPYNEQFF. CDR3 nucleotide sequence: TGTGCCAGCAGTTTGGGACTAGCGGGAGCCGGGGGCCCCTACAATGAGCAGTTCTTC.

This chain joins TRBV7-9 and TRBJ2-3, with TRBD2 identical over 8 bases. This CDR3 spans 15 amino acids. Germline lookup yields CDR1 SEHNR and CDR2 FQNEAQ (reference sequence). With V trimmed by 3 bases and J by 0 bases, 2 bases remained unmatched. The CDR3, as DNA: TGTGCCAGCAGCTTTTCTAGCGGGAGCACAGATACGCAGTATTTT. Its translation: CASSFSSGSTDTQYF.

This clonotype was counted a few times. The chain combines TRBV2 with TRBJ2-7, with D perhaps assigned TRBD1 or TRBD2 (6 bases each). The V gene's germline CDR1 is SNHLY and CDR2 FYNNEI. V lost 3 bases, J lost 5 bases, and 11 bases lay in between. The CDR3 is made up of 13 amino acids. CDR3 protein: CASSEQGRHEQYV. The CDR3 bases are TGTGCCAGCAGTGAGCAGGGGAGGCACGAGCAGTACGTC.

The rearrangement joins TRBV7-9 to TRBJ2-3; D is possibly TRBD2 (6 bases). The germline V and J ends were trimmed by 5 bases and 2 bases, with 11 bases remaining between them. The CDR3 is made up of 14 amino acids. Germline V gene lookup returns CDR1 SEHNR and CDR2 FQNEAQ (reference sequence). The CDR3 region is CASSVRDFTDTQYF. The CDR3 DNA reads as TGTGCCAGCAGCGTTCGGGACTTCACAGATACGCAGTATTTT.

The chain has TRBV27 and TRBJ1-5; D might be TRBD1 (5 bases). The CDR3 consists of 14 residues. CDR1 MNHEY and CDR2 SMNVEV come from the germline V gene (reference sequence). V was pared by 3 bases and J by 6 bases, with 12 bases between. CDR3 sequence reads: CASSLGFGGQPQHF. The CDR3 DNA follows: TGTGCCAGCAGTTTGGGGTTCGGGGGTCAGCCCCAGCATTTT.

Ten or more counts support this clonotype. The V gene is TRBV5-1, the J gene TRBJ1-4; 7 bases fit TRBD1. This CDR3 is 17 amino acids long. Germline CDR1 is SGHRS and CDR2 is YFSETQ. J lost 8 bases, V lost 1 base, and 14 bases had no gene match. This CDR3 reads CASSLQGGGLTGEKLFF. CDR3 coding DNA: TGCGCCAGCAGCTTGCAAGGGGGCGGATTAACGGGAGAAAAACTGTTTTTT.

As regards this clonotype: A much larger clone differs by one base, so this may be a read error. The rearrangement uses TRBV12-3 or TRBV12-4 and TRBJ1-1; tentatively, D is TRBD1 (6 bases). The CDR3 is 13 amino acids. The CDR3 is CASTRSRGTEAYF. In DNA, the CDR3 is TGTGCCAGCACCCGGTCTAGGGGGACTGAAGCTTACTTT.

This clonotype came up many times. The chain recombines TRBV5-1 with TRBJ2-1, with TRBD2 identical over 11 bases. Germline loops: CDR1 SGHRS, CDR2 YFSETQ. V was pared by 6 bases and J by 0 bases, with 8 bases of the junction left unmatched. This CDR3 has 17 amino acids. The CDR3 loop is CASKLATSGSSYNEQFF. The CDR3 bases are TGCGCCAGCAAATTAGCCACTAGCGGGAGCTCCTACAATGAGCAGTTCTTC.

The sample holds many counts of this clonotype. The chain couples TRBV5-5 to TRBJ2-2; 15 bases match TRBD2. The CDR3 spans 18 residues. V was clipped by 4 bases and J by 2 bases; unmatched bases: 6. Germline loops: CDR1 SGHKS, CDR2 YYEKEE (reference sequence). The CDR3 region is CASSRGLAGGPNTGELFF. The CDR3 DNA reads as TGTGCCAGCAGCCGCGGACTAGCGGGAGGGCCAAACACCGGGGAGCTGTTTTTT.

The CDR3 DNA is TGTGCCACCAGCAGAGATTCGGGTCGGGCTGCTATCAAGGCAGATACGCAGTATTTT. Protein product: CATSRDSGRAAIKADTQYF. The rearrangement uses TRBV15 and TRBJ2-3; D is uncertain. Germline CDR1 and CDR2: LNHNV and YYDKDF (reference sequence). V was shortened by 0 bases and J by 4 bases, with 23 bases between the two germline ends. The CDR3 spans 19 residues.

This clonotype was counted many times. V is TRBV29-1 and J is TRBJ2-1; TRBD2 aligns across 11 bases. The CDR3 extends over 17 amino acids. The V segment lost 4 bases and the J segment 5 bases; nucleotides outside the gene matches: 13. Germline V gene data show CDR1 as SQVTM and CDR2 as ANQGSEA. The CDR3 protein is CSVAGGASGRSNNEQFF. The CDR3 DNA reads TGCAGCGTTGCCGGGGGGGCTAGCGGGAGGTCAAACAATGAGCAGTTCTTC.

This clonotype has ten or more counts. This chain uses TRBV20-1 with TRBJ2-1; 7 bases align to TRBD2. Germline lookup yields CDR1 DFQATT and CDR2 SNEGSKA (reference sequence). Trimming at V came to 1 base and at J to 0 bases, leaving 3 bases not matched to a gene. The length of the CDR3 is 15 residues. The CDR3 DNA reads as TGCAGTGCTAGAGCGGGAGGACCCTCCTACAATGAGCAGTTCTTC. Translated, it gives CSARAGGPSYNEQFF.

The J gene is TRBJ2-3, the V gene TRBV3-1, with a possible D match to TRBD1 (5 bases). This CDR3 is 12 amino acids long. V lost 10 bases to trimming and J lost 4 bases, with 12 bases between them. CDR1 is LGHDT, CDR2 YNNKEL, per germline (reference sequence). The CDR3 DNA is TGTGCCACTGGACATAAGTCAGATACGCAGTATTTT. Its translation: CATGHKSDTQYF.

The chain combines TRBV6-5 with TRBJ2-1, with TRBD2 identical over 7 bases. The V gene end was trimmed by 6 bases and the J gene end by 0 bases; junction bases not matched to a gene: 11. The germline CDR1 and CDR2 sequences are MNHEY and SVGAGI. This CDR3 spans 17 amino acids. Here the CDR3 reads CASRRSGTHSSYNEQFF. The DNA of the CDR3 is TGTGCCAGCAGAAGAAGCGGGACCCACAGCTCCTACAATGAGCAGTTCTTC.